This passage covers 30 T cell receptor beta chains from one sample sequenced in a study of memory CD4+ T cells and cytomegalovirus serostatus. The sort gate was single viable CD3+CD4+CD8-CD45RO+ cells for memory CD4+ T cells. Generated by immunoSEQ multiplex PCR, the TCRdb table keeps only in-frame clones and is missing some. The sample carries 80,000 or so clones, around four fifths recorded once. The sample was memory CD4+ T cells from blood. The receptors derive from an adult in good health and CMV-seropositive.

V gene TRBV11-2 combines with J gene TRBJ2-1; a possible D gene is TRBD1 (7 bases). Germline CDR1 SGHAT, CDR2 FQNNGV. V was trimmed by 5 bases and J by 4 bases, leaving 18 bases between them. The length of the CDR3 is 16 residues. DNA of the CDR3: TGTGCCAGCAGCCCCATAACAGGGGAGGCATACAATGAGCAGTTCTTC. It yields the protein CASSPITGEAYNEQFF.

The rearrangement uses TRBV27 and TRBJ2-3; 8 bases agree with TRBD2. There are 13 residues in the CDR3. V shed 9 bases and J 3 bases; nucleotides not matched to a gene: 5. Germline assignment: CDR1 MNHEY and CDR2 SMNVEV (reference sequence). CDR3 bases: TGTGCCAGTCAGGGACTAGTTACAGATACGCAGTATTTT. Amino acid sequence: CASQGLVTDTQYF.

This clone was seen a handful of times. CDR3 amino acids: CASSLIRQETQYF. The CDR3 nucleotides read TGTGCCAGCAGCTTGATAAGGCAAGAGACCCAGTACTTC. The V and J genes are TRBV5-6 and TRBJ2-5, with D uncertain. V dropped 1 base and J dropped 2 bases, with 6 bases sitting between them. The germline CDR1 and CDR2 sequences are SGHDT and YYEEEE. The CDR3 sequence is 13 residues long.

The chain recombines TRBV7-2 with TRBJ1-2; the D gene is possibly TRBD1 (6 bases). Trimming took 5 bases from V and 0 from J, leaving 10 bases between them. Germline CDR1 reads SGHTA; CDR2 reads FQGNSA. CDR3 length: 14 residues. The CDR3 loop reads CASSADSANYGYTF. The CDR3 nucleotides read TGTGCCAGCAGCGCGGACAGCGCTAACTATGGCTACACCTTC.

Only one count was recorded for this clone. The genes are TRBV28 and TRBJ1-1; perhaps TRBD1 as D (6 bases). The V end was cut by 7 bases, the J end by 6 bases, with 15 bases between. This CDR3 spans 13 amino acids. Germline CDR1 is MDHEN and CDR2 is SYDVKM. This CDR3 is CASTPRGISEAFF. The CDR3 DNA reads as TGTGCCAGCACTCCCAGGGGAATATCTGAAGCTTTCTTT.

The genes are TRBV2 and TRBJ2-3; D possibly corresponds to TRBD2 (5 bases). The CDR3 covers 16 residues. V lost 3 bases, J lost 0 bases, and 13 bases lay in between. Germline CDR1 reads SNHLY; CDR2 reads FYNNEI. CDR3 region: CASSDPGSESTDTQYF. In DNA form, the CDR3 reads TGTGCCAGCAGTGACCCGGGGAGCGAGAGCACAGATACGCAGTATTTT. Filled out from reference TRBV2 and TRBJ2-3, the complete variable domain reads EPEVTQTPSHQVTQMGQEVILRCVPISNHLYFYWYRQILGQKVEFLVSFYNNEISEKSEIFDDQFSVERPDGSNFTLKIRSTKLEDSAMYFCASSDPGSESTDTQYFGPGTRLTVL.

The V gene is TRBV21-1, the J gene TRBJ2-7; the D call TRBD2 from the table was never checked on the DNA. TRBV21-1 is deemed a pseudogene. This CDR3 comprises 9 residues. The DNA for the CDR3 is TGTGCCAGCCCGGGAGAGGAGTACGTC. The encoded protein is CASPGEEYV.

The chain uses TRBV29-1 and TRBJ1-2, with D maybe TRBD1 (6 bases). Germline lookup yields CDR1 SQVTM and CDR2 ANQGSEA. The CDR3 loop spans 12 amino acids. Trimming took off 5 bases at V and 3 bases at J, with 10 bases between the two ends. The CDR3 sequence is CSVLEGDYGYTF. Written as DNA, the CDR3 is TGCAGCGTTTTAGAGGGGGACTATGGCTACACCTTC.

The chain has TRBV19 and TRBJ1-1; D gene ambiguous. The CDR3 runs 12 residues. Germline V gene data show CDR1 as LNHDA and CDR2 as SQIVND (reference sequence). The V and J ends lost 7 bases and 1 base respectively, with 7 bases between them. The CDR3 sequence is CASISRNTEAFF. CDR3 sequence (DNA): TGTGCCAGTATATCCCGGAACACTGAAGCTTTCTTT.

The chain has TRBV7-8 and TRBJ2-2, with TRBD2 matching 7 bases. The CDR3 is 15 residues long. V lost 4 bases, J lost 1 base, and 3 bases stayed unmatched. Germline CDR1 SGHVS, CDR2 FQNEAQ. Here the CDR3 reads CASSSWEGNTGELFF. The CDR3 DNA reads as TGTGCCAGCAGCTCGTGGGAGGGGAACACCGGGGAGCTGTTTTTT.

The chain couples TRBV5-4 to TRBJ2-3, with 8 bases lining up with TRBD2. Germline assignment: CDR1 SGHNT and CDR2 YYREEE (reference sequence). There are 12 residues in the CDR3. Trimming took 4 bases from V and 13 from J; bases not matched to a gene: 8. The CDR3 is CASSLQRERKYF. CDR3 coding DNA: TGTGCCAGCAGCCTCCAGCGGGAGAGAAAGTATTTT.

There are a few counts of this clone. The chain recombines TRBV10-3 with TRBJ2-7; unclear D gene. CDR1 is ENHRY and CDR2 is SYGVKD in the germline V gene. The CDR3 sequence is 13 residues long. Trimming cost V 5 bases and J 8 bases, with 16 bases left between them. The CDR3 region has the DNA TGTGCCATCAGTAGGCTTGAAGAGCCCCAGCAGTACTTC. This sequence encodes CAISRLEEPQQYF.

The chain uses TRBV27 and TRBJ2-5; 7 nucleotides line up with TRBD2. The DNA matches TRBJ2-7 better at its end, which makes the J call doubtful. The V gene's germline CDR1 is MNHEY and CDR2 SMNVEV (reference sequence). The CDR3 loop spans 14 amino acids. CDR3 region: CASSGEAGVYEQYF. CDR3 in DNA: TGTGCCAGCAGCGGGGAGGCGGGGGTCTACGAGCAGTACTTC.

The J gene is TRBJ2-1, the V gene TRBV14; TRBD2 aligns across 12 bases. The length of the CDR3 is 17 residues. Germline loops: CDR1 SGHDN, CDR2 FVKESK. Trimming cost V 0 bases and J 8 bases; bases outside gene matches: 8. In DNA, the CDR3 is TGTGCCAGCAGCCAAGATCGTCCTAGCGGGGGGGCCGATGAGCAGTTCTTC. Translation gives CASSQDRPSGGADEQFF. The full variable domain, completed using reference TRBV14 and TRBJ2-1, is EAGVTQFPSHSVIEKGQTVTLRCDPISGHDNLYWYRRVMGKEIKFLLHFVKESKQDESGMPNNRFLAERTGGTYSTLKVQPAELEDSGVYFCASSQDRPSGGADEQFFGPGTRLTVL.

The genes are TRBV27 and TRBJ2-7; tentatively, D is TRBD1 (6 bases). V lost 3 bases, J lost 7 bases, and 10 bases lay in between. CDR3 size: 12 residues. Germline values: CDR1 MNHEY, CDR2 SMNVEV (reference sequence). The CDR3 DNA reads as TGTGCCAGCAGTTTTATCAGGGGTGAGCAGTACTTC. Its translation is CASSFIRGEQYF.

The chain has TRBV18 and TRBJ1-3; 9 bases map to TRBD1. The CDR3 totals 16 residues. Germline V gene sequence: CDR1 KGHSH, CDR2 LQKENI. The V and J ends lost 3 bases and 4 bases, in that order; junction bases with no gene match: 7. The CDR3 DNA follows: TGTGCCAGCTCACCGTACAGGGGGCGCGGAGGAAACACCATATATTTT. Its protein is CASSPYRGRGGNTIYF.

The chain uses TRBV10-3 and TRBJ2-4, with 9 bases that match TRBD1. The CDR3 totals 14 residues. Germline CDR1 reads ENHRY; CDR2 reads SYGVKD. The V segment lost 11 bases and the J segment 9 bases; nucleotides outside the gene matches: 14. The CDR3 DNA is TGTGCCTCCAAAGGGGACAGGGAGAGCGGCATTCAGTACTTC. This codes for CASKGDRESGIQYF.

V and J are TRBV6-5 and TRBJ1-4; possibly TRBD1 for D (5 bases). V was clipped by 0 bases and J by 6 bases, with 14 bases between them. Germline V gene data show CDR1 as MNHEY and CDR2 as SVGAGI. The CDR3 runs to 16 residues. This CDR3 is CASSYSYRGKDEKLFF. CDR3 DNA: TGTGCCAGCAGTTACTCCTATCGGGGGAAAGATGAAAAACTGTTTTTT.

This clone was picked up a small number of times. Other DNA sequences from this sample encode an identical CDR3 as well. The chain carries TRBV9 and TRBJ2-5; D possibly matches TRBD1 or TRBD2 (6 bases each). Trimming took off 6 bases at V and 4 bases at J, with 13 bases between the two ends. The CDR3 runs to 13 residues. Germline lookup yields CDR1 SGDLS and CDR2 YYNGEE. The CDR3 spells CASNGGLRETQYF. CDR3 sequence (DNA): TGTGCCAGCAATGGGGGGCTACGAGAGACCCAGTACTTC.

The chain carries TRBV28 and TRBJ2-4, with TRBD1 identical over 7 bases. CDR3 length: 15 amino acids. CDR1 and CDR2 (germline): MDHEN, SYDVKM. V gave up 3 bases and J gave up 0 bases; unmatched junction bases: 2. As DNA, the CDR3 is TGTGCCAGCAGTTTGGGGACAGTAGCCAAAAACATTCAGTACTTC. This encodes CASSLGTVAKNIQYF.

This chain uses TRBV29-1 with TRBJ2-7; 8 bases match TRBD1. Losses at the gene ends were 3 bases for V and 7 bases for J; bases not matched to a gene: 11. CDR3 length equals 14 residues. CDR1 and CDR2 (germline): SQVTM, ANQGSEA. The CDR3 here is CSVEGGQGGWEQYF. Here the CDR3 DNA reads TGCAGCGTTGAGGGCGGACAGGGCGGATGGGAGCAGTACTTC.

CDR3 amino acids: CAWSVGQETQYF. In DNA, the CDR3 is TGTGCCTGGAGTGTGGGACAAGAGACCCAGTACTTC. The V gene is TRBV30, the J gene TRBJ2-5; D is uncertain. The CDR3 totals 12 residues. CDR1 and CDR2 (germline): GTSNPN, SVGIG (reference sequence). V was clipped by 0 bases and J by 2 bases, with 4 bases between them.

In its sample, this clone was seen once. The CDR3 region is CASNTRGGPYNEQFF. Here the CDR3 DNA reads TGTGCCAGCAACACAAGGGGCGGCCCCTACAATGAGCAGTTCTTC. V usage is TRBV7-2 and J usage is TRBJ2-1, with D perhaps TRBD1 (5 bases). CDR1 SGHTA and CDR2 FQGNSA come from the germline V gene. The CDR3 runs to 15 residues. Trimming shortened V by 7 bases and J by 2 bases, and 15 bases separated the two germline ends.

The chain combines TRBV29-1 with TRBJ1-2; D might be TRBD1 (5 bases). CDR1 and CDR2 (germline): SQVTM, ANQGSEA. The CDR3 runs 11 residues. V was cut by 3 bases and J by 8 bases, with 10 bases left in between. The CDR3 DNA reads TGCAGCGTTGAGGGGCCTCGAGGCTACACCTTC. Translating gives CSVEGPRGYTF.

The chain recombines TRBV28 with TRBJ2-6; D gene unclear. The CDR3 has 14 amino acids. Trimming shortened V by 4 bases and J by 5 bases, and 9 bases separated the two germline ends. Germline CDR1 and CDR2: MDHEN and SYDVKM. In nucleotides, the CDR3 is TGTGCCAGCAGTTCCCGTAAAAGGGCCAACGTCCTGACTTTC. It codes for CASSSRKRANVLTF.

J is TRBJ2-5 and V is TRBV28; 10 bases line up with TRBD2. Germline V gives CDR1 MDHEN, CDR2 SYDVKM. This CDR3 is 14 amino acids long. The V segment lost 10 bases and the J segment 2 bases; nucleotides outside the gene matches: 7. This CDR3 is CATKRGGDQETQYF. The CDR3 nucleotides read TGTGCCACCAAGCGGGGGGGCGATCAAGAGACCCAGTACTTC.

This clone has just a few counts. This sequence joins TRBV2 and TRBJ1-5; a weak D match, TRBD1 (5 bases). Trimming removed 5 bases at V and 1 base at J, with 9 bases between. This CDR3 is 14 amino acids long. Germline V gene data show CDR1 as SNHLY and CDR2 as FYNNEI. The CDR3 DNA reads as TGTGCCAGCAGTCCGACAGAAAGCAATCAGCCCCAGCATTTT. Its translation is CASSPTESNQPQHF.

The CDR3 is CASSQDRSDGAGGSWNEQFF. The CDR3 region has the DNA TGTGCCAGCAGCCAAGATAGGAGTGATGGGGCGGGGGGGTCTTGGAATGAGCAGTTCTTC. The chain uses TRBV4-2 and TRBJ2-1, with 9 bases identical to TRBD2. CDR3 size: 20 residues. Germline V gives CDR1 LGHNA, CDR2 YNFKEQ. V was clipped by 0 bases and J by 7 bases; unmatched bases: 19.

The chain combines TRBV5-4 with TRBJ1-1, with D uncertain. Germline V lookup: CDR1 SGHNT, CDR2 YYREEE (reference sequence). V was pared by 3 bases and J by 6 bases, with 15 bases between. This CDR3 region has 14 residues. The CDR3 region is CASSSATPYAEAFF. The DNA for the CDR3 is TGTGCCAGCAGCTCCGCTACGCCGTACGCTGAAGCTTTCTTT.

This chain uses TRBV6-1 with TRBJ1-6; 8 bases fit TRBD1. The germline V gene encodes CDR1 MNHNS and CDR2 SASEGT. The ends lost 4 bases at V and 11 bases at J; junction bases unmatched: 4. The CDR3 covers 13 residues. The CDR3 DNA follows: TGTGCCAGCAGTGGACAGGGGAGAACACCCCTCCACTTT. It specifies CASSGQGRTPLHF.